The 7 T cell receptor beta chains in this list originate from one sample, sequenced in a study of T cells in Graves' hyperthyroidism and ophthalmopathy. Amplified regions were TCR beta CDR3 sequences from RNA transcripts. Carried out on the TCR CDR3, a first-round RT-PCR used the HTBI primer set. TCRdb redid the calling of the multiplex PCR reads with MiXCR, one entry per CDR3 protein. This sample yields 300,000 to 450,000 distinct CDR3 sequences, of which more than 13% are seen a single time; roughly 33% belongs to the top ten. Source material: blood. The receptor set was obtained from a woman under 40 with Graves' hyperthyroidism.

CDR3 coding DNA: TGCGCCAGCAGCCAAGACCCGACAGGGAATAATTCACCCCTCCACTTT. Translating it yields CASSQDPTGNNSPLHF. The rearrangement joins TRBV4-1 to TRBJ1-6; TRBD1 agrees at 7 bases. Trimming at V came to 0 bases and at J to 5 bases, leaving 4 bases not matched to a gene. The CDR3 spans 16 residues. From germline, CDR1 is MGHRA and CDR2 YSYEKL.

This clonotype was detected ten times or more. This rearrangement joins TRBV27 to TRBJ1-5, with 11 bases lining up with TRBD1. Losses at the gene ends were 5 bases for V and 1 base for J; bases not matched to a gene: 4. Germline loops: CDR1 MNHEY, CDR2 SMNVEV (reference sequence). The CDR3 extends over 16 amino acids. The CDR3 nucleotides are TGTGCCAGCAGTCTGGGGACAGGGGGGAGCAATCAGCCCCAGCATTTT. Protein sequence: CASSLGTGGSNQPQHF.

This clonotype was seen more than once but under ten times. The V and J genes are TRBV6-5 and TRBJ2-2; D tentatively reads TRBD1 or TRBD2 (5 bases each). The germline V gene has CDR1 MNHEY and CDR2 SVGAGI. CDR3 length: 13 amino acids. The germline V and J ends were trimmed by 2 bases and 5 bases, with 6 bases remaining between them. The CDR3 region is CASSYEGTGELFF. Here the CDR3 DNA reads TGTGCCAGCAGTTACGAGGGGACCGGGGAGCTGTTTTTT.

This clonotype was counted at least ten times. This rearrangement joins TRBV7-2 to TRBJ2-1; D may be TRBD2 (6 bases). CDR3 length: 15 amino acids. Germline lookup yields CDR1 SGHTA and CDR2 FQGNSA. V lost 3 bases, J lost 0 bases, and 9 bases lay in between. The DNA for the CDR3 is TGTGCCAGCAGCTTGCTAGCGTTCTCCTACAATGAGCAGTTCTTC. Translating it yields CASSLLAFSYNEQFF.

This clonotype was counted a few times. The rearrangement joins TRBV4-2 to TRBJ2-7; 10 positions agree with TRBD2. CDR3 size: 16 residues. The V gene's germline CDR1 is LGHNA and CDR2 YNFKEQ. V gave up 1 base and J gave up 2 bases; unmatched junction bases: 5. Written as DNA, the CDR3 is TGTGCCAGCAGCCAAGTACTACTAGCGGGGCCCTACGAGCAGTACTTC. It translates to CASSQVLLAGPYEQYF.

This clonotype was observed many times. This sequence joins TRBV5-1 and TRBJ2-3; D unclear. Germline CDR1 SGHRS, CDR2 YFSETQ. The CDR3 has 15 residues. With 0 bases removed from V and 0 bases from J, the gap between germline ends came to 8 bases. CDR3 sequence reads: CASSLVPASTDTQYF. The CDR3, as DNA: TGCGCCAGCAGCTTGGTGCCAGCTAGCACAGATACGCAGTATTTT.

This clonotype was counted many times. The chain recombines TRBV18 with TRBJ2-3; TRBD2 aligns across 7 bases. This CDR3 contains 16 residues. V shed 4 bases and J 1 base; nucleotides not matched to a gene: 8. CDR1 KGHSH and CDR2 LQKENI come from the germline V gene. The CDR3 DNA is TGTGCCAGCTCACGGGGGGACTATCAACGCACAGATACGCAGTATTTT. Its translation is CASSRGDYQRTDTQYF. The full variable domain, rest sourced from reference TRBV18 and TRBJ2-3, is NAGVMQNPRHLVRRRGQEARLRCSPMKGHSHVYWYRQLPEEGLKFMVYLQKENIIDESGMPKERFSAEFPKEGPSILRIQQVVRGDSAAYFCASSRGDYQRTDTQYFGPGTRLTVL.